Below, one T cell receptor (beta chain) is given with its context. Its matching antigen is unknown. This specimen belongs to a study of T cells in Graves' hyperthyroidism and ophthalmopathy. Overall study: Specimen type is peripheral blood, collected at initial diagnosis prior to any treatment. Broader study findings: Appearing also in blood were most of the thyroid clonotypes expanded above 0.001.

Amplification yielded TCR beta CDR3 regions, with RNA transcripts as the source. When the TCR CDR3 underwent first-round RT-PCR, the HTBI primer set was used. MiXCR, applied by TCRdb to the multiplex PCR reads, yields one record per CDR3 protein. The sample records about 840,000 distinct CDR3 sequences, over 35% being singletons. The hyperthyroidism was newly diagnosed and had lasted under 2 months; the patients were aged 18 to 65. Exclusion of a patient resulted from uncontrolled infection, other autoimmune disease, pregnancy or lactation. The TCR was taken from a man in his late teens or twenties with Graves' hyperthyroidism. The material sequenced was blood.

The chain's CDR3 is CAISGIGTEHTQYF. The CDR3, as DNA: TGTGCCATCAGTGGAATCGGGACCGAGCATACGCAGTATTTT. V gene TRBV10-3 combines with J gene TRBJ2-3, with D perhaps assigned TRBD1 or TRBD2 (5 bases each). V was pared by 4 bases and J by 7 bases, with 15 bases between. This CDR3 has 14 amino acids. Per the germline V gene, CDR1 is ENHRY and CDR2 is SYGVKD.